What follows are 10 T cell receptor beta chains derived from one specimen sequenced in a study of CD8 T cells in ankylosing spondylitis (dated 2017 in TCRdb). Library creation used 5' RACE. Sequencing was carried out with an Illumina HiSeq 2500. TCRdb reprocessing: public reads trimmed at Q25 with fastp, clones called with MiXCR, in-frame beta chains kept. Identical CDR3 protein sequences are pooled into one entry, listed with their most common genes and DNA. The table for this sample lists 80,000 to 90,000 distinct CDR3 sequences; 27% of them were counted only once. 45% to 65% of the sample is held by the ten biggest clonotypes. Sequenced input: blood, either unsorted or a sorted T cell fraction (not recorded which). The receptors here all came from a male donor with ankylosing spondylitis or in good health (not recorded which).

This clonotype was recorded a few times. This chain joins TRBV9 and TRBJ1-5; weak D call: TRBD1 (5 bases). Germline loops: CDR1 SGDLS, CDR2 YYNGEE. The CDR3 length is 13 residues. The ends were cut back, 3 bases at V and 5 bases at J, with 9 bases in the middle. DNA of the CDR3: TGTGCCAGCAGCGACGGGACTCATCAGCCCCAGCATTTT. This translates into CASSDGTHQPQHF.

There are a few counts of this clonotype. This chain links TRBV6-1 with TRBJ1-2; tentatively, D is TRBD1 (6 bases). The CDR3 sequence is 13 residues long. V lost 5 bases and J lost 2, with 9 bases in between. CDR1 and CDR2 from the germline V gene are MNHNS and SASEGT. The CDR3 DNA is TGTGCCAGCAGTCGGACAGCGAACTATGGCTACACCTTC. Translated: CASSRTANYGYTF.

DNA for the CDR3: TGCGCCAGCTCGCAGGGGGCGGATACGCAGTATTTT. Amino acid sequence: CASSQGADTQYF. This chain connects TRBV5-1 to TRBJ2-3, with 8 bases lining up with TRBD1. The CDR3 totals 12 residues. The V gene end was trimmed by 7 bases and the J gene end by 6 bases; junction bases not matched to a gene: 4. CDR1 and CDR2 from the germline V gene are SGHRS and YFSETQ.

Here the CDR3 DNA reads TGTGCCAGCCGTGGCGCCTACGAGCAGTACGTC. It is translated as CASRGAYEQYV. J is TRBJ2-7 and V is TRBV12-3 or TRBV12-4; D is unresolved. This CDR3 is built from 11 residues. Deletions cut 8 bases from V and 2 bases from J, with 7 bases between.

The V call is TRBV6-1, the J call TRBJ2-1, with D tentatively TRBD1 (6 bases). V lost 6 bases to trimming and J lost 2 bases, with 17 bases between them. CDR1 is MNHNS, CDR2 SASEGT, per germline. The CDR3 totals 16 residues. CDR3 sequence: CASRTRQVPPYNEQFF. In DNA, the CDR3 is TGTGCCAGCAGAACCCGACAGGTACCACCCTACAATGAGCAGTTCTTC.

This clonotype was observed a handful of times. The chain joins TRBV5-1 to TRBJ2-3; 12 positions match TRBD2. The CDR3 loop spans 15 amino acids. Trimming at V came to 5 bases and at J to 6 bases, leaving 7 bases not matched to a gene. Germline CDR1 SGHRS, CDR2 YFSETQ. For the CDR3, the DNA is TGCGCCAGCAGATCGGGACTAGCGGGCGCCGATACGCAGTATTTT. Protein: CASRSGLAGADTQYF.

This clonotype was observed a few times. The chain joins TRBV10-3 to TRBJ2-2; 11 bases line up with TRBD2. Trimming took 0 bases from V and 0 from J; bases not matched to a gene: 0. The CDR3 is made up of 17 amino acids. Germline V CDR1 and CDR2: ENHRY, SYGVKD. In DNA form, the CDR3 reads TGTGCCATCAGTGAGTCGACTAGCGGGACGAACACCGGGGAGCTGTTTTTT. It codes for CAISESTSGTNTGELFF.

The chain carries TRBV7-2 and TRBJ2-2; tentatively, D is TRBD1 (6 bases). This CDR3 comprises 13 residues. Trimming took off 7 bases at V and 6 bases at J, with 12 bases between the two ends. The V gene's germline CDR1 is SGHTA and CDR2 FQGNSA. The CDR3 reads CASKGVVAGELFF. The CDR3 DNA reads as TGTGCCAGCAAGGGGGTGGTCGCCGGGGAGCTGTTTTTT. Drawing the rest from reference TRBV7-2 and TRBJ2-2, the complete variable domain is GAGVSQSPSNKVTEKGKDVELRCDPISGHTALYWYRQSLGQGLEFLIYFQGNSAPDKSGLPSDRFSAERTGGSVSTLTIQRTQQEDSAVYLCASKGVVAGELFFGEGSRLTVL.

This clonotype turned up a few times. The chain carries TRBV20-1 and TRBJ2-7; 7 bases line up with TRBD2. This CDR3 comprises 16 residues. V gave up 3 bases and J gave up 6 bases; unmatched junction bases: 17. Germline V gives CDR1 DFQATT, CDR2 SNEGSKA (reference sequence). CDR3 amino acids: CSASLASGSFSGEQYF. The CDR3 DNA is TGCAGTGCTAGTTTGGCTAGCGGCAGTTTTAGTGGCGAGCAGTACTTC.

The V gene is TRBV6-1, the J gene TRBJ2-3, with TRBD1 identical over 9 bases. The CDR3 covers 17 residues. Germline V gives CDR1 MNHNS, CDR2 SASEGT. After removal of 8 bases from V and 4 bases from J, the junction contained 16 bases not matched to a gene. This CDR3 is CASGRSQTGGGPDTQYF. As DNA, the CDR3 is TGTGCCAGCGGCCGGAGTCAGACAGGGGGTGGCCCAGATACGCAGTATTTT.